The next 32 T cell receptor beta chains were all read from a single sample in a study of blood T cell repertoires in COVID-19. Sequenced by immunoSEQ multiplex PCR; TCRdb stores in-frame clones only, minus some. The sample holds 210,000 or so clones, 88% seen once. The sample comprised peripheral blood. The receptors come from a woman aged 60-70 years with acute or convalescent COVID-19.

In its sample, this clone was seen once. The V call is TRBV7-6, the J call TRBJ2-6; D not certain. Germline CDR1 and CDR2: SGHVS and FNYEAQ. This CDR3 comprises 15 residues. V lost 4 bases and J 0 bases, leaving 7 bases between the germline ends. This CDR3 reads CASSSTSSGANVLTF. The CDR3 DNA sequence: TGTGCCAGCAGCTCTACGAGCTCTGGGGCCAACGTCCTGACTTTC.

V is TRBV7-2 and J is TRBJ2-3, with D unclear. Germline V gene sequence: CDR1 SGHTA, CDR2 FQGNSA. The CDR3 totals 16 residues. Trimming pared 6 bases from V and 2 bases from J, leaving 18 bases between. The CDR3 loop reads CASSQGALASTDTQYF. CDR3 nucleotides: TGTGCCAGCAGTCAAGGAGCCCTCGCATCCACAGATACGCAGTATTTT.

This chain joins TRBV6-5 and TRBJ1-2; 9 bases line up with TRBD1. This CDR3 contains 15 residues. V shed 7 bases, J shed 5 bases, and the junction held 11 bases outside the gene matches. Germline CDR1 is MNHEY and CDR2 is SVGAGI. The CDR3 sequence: CASTLNSGTGYGYTF. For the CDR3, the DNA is TGTGCCAGCACCCTGAACTCCGGGACAGGGTATGGCTACACCTTC.

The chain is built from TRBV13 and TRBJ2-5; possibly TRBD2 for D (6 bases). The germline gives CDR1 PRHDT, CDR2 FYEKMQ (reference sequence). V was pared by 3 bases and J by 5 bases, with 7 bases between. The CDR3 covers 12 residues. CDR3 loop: CASSFGGETQYF. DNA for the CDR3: TGTGCCAGCAGCTTTGGAGGGGAGACCCAGTACTTC.

The CDR3 DNA sequence: TGTGCAAGTCGCTTGAGGTTTAGTACTGAAGCTTTCTTT. This translates into CASRLRFSTEAFF. V is TRBV12-2 and J is TRBJ1-1. TRBV12-2 is tagged as a pseudogene. The CDR3 contains 13 residues.

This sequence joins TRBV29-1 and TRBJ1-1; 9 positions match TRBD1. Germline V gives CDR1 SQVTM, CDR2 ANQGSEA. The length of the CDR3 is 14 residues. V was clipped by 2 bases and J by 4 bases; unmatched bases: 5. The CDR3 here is CSVERTGVGTEAFF. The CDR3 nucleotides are TGCAGCGTTGAAAGGACAGGGGTGGGCACTGAAGCTTTCTTT.

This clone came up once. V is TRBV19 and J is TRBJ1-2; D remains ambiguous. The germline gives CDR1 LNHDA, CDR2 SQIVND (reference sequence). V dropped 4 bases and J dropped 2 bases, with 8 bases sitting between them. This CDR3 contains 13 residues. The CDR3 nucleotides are TGTGCCAGTAGTAGGGAGACAAACTATGGCTACACCTTC. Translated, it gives CASSRETNYGYTF.

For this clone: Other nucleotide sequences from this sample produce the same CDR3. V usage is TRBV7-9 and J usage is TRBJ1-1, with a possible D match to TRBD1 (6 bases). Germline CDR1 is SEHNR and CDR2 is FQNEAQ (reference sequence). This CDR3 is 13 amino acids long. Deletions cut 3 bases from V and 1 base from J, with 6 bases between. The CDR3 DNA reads TGTGCCAGCAGCTTGACAGGGAACACTGAAGCTTTCTTT. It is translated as CASSLTGNTEAFF.

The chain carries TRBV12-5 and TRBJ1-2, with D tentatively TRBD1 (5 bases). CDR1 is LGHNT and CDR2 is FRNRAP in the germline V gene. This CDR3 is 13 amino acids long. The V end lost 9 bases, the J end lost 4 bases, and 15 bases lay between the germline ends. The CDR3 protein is CASTWGEGYGYTF. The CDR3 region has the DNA TGTGCTAGCACCTGGGGGGAGGGCTATGGCTACACCTTC.

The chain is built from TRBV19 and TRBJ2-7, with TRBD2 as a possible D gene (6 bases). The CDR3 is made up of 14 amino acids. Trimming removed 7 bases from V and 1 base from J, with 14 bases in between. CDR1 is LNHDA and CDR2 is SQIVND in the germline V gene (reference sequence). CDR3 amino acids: CASTSGTESYEQYF. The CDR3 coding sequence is TGTGCCAGTACCTCCGGGACTGAATCCTACGAGCAGTACTTC.

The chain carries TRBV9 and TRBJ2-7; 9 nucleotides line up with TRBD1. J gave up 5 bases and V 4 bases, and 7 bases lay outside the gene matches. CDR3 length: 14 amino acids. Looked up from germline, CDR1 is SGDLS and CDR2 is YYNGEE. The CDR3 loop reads CASSPRDREDEQYF. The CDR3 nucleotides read TGTGCCAGCAGCCCCCGGGACAGGGAGGACGAGCAGTACTTC.

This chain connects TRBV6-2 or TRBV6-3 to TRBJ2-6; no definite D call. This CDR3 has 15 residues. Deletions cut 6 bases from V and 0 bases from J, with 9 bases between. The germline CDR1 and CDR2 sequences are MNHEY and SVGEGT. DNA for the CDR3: TGTGCCAGCAGCCTACTACGCTCTGGGGCCAACGTCCTGACTTTC. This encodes CASSLLRSGANVLTF.

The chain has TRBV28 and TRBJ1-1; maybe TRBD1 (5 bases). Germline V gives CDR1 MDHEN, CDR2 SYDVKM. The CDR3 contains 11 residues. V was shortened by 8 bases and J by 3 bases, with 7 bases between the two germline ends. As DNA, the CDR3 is TGTGCCAGCGGGGGGGACACTGAAGCTTTCTTT. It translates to CASGGDTEAFF.

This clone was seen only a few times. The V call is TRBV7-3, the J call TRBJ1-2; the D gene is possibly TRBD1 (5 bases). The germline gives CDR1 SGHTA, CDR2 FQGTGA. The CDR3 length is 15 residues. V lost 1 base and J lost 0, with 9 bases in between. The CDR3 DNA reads TGTGCCAGCAGCTTAATCGGGGGGACTAACTATGGCTACACCTTC. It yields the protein CASSLIGGTNYGYTF.

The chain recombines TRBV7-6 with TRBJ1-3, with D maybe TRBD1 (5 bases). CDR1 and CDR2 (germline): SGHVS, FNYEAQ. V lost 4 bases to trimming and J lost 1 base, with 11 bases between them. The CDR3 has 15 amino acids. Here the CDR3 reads CASSSSGGSGNTIYF. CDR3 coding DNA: TGTGCCAGCAGCTCATCCGGGGGATCTGGAAACACCATATATTTT.

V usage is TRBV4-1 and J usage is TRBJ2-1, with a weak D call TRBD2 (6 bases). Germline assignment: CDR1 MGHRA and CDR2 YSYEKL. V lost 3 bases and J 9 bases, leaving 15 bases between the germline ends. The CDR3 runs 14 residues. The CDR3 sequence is CASSQGGAGIEQFF. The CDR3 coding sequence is TGCGCCAGCAGCCAGGGCGGGGCCGGGATTGAGCAGTTCTTC.

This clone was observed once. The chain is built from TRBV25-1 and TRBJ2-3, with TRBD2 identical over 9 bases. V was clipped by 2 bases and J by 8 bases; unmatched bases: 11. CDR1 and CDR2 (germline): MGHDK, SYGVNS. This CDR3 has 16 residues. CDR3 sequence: CASSEILGGGAITQYF. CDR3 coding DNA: TGTGCCAGCAGTGAAATTTTGGGCGGGGGGGCAATTACGCAGTATTTT. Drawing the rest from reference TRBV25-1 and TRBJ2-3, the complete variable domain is EADIYQTPRYLVIGTGKKITLECSQTMGHDKMYWYQQDPGMELHLIHYSYGVNSTEKGDLSSESTVSRIRTEHFPLTLESARPSHTSQYLCASSEILGGGAITQYFGPGTRLTVL.

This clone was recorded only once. The CDR3 here is CASRTLGGNTEAFF. The CDR3 nucleotides read TGTGCCAGCAGAACCCTGGGGGGGAACACTGAAGCTTTCTTT. This chain joins TRBV5-4 and TRBJ1-1, with TRBD1 as a possible D gene (5 bases). Per germline, CDR1 SGHNT and CDR2 YYREEE (reference sequence). The CDR3 loop spans 14 amino acids. Deletions cut 5 bases from V and 1 base from J, with 12 bases between.

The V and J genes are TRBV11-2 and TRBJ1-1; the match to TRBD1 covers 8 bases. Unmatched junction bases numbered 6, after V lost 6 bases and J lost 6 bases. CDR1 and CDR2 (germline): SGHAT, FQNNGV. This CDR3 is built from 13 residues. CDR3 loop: CASRPQGAAEAFF. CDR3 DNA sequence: TGTGCCAGCAGACCTCAGGGGGCGGCTGAAGCTTTCTTT.

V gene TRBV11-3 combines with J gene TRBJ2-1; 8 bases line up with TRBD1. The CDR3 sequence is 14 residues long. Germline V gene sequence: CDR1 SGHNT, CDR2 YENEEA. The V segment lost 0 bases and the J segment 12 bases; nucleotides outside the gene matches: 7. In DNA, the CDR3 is TGTGCCAGCAGCTTAGATGCAGGGGGCAGTGGGCAGTTCTTC. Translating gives CASSLDAGGSGQFF.

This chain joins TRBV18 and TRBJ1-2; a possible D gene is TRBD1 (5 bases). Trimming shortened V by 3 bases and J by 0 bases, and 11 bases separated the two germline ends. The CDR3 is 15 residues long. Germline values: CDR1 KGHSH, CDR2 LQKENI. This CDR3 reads CASSPDSRANYGYTF. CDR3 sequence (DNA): TGTGCCAGCTCACCTGACAGCCGAGCTAACTATGGCTACACCTTC.

CDR3 residues: CASSPRLAGRGGYEQYF. CDR3 sequence (DNA): TGTGCCAGCAGCCCACGACTAGCGGGAAGGGGCGGTTACGAGCAGTACTTC. This chain uses TRBV3-1 (or the pseudogene TRBV3-2) with TRBJ2-7, with 11 bases lining up with TRBD2. V lost 4 bases to trimming and J lost 4 bases; unmatched junction nucleotides: 12. The CDR3 runs to 17 residues. Germline CDR1 is LGHDT and CDR2 is YNNKEL (reference sequence).

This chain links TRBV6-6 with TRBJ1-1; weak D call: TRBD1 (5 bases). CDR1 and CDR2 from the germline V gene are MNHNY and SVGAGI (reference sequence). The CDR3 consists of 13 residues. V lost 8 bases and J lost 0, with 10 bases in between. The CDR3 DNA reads TGTGCCAGCCCAAAGGGGTTGAACACTGAAGCTTTCTTT. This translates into CASPKGLNTEAFF.

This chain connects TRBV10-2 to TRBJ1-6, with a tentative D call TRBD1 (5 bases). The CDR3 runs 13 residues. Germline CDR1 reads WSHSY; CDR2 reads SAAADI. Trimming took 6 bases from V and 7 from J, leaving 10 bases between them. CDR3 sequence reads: CASRVTENSPLHF. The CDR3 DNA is TGCGCCAGCAGAGTGACAGAGAATTCACCCCTCCACTTT.

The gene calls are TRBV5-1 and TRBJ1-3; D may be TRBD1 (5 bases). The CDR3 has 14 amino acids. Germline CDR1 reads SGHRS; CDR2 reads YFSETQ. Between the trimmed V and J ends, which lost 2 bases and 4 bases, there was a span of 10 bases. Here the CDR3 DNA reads TGCGCCAGCAGCTTACAGGTCGGCGGAAACACCATATATTTT. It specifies CASSLQVGGNTIYF. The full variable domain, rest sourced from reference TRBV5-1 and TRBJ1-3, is KAGVTQTPRYLIKTRGQQVTLSCSPISGHRSVSWYQQTPGQGLQFLFEYFSETQRNKGNFPGRFSGRQFSNSRSEMNVSTLELGDSALYLCASSLQVGGNTIYFGEGSWLTVV.

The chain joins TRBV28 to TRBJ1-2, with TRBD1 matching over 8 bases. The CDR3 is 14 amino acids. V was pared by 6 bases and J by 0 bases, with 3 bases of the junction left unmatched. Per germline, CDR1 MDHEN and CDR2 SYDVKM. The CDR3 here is CASRWDRTNYGYTF. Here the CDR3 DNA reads TGTGCCAGCAGATGGGACAGGACTAACTATGGCTACACCTTC.

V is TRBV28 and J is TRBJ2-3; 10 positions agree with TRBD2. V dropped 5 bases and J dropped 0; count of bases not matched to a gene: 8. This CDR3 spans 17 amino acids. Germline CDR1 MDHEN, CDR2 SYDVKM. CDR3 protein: CASSMETSGASTDTQYF. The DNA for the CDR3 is TGTGCCAGCAGTATGGAAACTAGCGGGGCAAGCACAGATACGCAGTATTTT.

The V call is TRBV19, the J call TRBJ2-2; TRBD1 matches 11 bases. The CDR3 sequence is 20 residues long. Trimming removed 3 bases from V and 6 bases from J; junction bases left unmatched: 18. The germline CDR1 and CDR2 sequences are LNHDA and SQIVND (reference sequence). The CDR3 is CASSMPRGRPGQGVSGELFF. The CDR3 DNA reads TGTGCCAGTAGTATGCCCCGGGGTCGCCCGGGACAGGGGGTGTCCGGGGAGCTGTTTTTT.

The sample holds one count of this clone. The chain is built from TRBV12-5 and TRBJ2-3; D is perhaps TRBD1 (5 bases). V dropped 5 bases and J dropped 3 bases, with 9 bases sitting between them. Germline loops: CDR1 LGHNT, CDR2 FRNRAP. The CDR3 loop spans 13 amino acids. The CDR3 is CASGQGGTDTQYF. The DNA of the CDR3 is TGTGCTAGTGGTCAGGGTGGGACAGATACGCAGTATTTT. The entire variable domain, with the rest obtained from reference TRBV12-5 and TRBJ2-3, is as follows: DARVTQTPRHKVTEMGQEVTMRCQPILGHNTVFWYRQTMMQGLELLAYFRNRAPLDDSGMPKDRFSAEMPDATLATLKIQPSEPRDSAVYFCASGQGGTDTQYFGPGTRLTVL.

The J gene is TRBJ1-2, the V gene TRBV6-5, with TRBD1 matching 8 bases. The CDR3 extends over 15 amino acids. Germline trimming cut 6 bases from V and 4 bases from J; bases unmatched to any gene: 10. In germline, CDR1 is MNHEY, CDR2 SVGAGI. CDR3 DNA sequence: TGTGCCAGCAGGGGGACAGGCGAATGGAGCTATGGCTACACCTTC. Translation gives CASRGTGEWSYGYTF.

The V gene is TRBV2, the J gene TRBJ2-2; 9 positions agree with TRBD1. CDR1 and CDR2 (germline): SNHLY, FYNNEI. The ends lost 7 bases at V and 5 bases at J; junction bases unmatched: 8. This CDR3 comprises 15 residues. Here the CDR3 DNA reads TGTGCCAGCAAACGGGGACAGGGTGAAACCGGGGAGCTGTTTTTT. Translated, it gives CASKRGQGETGELFF.

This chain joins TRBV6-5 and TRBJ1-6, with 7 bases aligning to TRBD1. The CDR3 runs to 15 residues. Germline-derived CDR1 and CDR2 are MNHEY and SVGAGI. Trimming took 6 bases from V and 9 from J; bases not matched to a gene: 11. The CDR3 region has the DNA TGTGCCAGCAGCCGACAGGGAATAGTTTCTTCACCCCTCCACTTT. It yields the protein CASSRQGIVSSPLHF.